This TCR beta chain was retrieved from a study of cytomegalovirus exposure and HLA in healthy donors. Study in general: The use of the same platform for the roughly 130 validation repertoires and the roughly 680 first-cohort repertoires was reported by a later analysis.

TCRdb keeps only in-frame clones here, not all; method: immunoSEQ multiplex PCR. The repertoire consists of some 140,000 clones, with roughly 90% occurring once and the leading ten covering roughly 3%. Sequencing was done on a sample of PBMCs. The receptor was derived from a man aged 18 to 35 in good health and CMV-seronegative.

The CDR3 sequence is CASSMGTGYEKLFF. In nucleotides, the CDR3 is TGTGCCAGTAGTATGGGGACAGGGTACGAAAAACTGTTTTTT. The chain uses TRBV19 and TRBJ1-4; TRBD1 matches at 9 bases. The trim removed 3 bases at V and 8 bases at J, leaving 4 bases unmatched. This CDR3 region has 14 residues. Germline CDR1 is LNHDA and CDR2 is SQIVND (reference sequence). Using reference TRBV19 and TRBJ1-4 for the parts outside the CDR3, the full variable domain is DGGITQSPKYLFRKEGQNVTLSCEQNLNHDAMYWYRQDPGQGLRLIYYSQIVNDFQKGDIAEGYSVSREKKESFPLTVTSAQKNPTAFYLCASSMGTGYEKLFFGSGTQLSVL.